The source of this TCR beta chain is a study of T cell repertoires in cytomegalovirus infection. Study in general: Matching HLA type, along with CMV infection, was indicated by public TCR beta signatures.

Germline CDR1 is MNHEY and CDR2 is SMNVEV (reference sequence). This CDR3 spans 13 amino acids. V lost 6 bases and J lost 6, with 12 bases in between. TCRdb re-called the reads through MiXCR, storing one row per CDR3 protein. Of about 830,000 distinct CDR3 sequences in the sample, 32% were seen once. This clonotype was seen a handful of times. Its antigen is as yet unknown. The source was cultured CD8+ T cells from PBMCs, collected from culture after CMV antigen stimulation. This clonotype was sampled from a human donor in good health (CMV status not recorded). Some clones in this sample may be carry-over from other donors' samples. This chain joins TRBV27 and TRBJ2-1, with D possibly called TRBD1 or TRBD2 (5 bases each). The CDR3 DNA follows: TGTGCCAGCAGCCCCCGGGGCCGCAATGAGCAGTTCTTC. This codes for CASSPRGRNEQFF.